This TCR beta chain is from a study of response to subunit inactivated influenza vaccine (dated by TCRdb to the late 2010s). Background for the entire study: The study used deep quantitative T cell receptor repertoire profiling to track responses to a trivalent subunit inactivated influenza vaccine.

General findings and caveats noted by the study authors: The authors suggested that each seasonal influenza vaccination may recruit only a limited number of new T cells.

Library prep was done by RT-PCR. The run used an Illumina HiSeq 2500. TCRdb cleaned the public reads at Q25 with fastp, built clones with MiXCR and kept in-frame beta chains. CDR3 protein duplicates are merged, each entry listing the most common genes and DNA. The sample table shows just under 550,000 distinct CDR3 sequences, and under 25% are seen once. Jointly, the top ten make up about 2.8% of the sample. Via the germline V gene, CDR1 is SGHAT and CDR2 FQNNGV. The CDR3 goes from the cysteine to the phenylalanine over 17 residues. Only CDR3 DNA is held: 51 bases, read in frame from base 1. Between the V and J ends, shortened by 5 bases and 2 bases respectively, the junction contains 21 bases. This clonotype was counted between two and nine times. Its cognate antigen has yet to be identified. No much larger clone exists at a distance of one base, and base qualities are not known. Another study also made use of these data, one on T cells expressing NK-cell markers. In that second paper, the authors write: TCR beta cDNA libraries were made by 5'RACE template switching that added a universal primer site and unique molecular identifiers. In sorted CD3+CD56+NKG2C+, CD3+CD56+NKG2C- and CD3+CD56-NKG2C+ T-cell subsets from roughly 8 donors, TCR beta-chain repertoires were profiled. Among the eight sequenced donors, only one was HCMV-seronegative, while the other seven were HCMV-seropositive. In several experiments an anti-gammadeltaTCR antibody was added to restrict sorting to alphabetaTCR-expressing T cells. In six donors, the dominant CD3+CD56+NKG2C+ clonotypes were among the top 10 CD8+ clonotypes and accounted for about 1.0-7.5% of CD8+ T cells. Those dominant clonotypes were again the most abundant among CD3+CD56-NKG2C+ cells in a handful of donors, at roughly 25-65%. Whether the expanded NKG2C-expressing T cell clones were specific for HCMV antigens remained unclear. The study sequenced eight donors, all healthy volunteers chosen at random: three men and five women. To determine HCMV serostatus, a commercial ELISA kit was used to detect HCMV-specific IgG in serum. Peripheral blood mononuclear cells were isolated from blood by Ficoll density gradient centrifugation. Magnetic immunoseparation with Miltenyi isolation kits was used to isolate CD4+ and CD8+ T cells from PBMC. Synthesis of cDNA was primed from the TCR beta constant segment and was followed by two consecutive PCR amplification steps. Sequencing of the libraries produced 2 x 150 bp reads on Illumina HiSeq 2000/2500, MiSeq or NextSeq. MIGEC was used to demultiplex reads and group reads by UMI, and MiTCR was used to assemble and quantify clonotypes. To remove erroneous sequences, TCR cDNA sequences were retained only when supported by two or more reads. Downstream repertoire analysis used the tcR package, and clonotypes were matched across fractions by CDR3 nucleotide sequence plus V segment. Antigen specificity was annotated against VDJdb with VDJmatch, allowing one amino acid substitution in CDR3.

Specimen: CD4+ T cells sorted from PBMCs, collected 11 to 12 days after vaccination. The TCR sequence derives from a man aged 45-60 years who received an inactivated influenza vaccine. Donor details come from another sample of the same person, matched by shared clones. The V and J genes are TRBV11-2 and TRBJ2-5, and TRBD2 may be the D gene, going by 5 matching bases. The base sequence is TGTGCCAGCAGCCTTCAAAGAACCCAGCGGCCACAAGAGACCCAGTACTTC. This sequence encodes CASSLQRTQRPQETQYF. Reference TRBV11-2 and TRBJ2-5 genes cover what lies past the CDR3, so the full variable domain is EAGVAQSPRYKIIEKRQSVAFWCNPISGHATLYWYQQILGQGPKLLIQFQNNGVVDDSQLPKDRFSAERLKGVDSTLKIQPAKLEDSAVYLCASSLQRTQRPQETQYFGPGTRLLVL.